This T cell receptor beta chain was captured in a study of T cell responses to AZD1222 COVID-19 vaccine. Profiled with immunoSEQ multiplex PCR; TCRdb holds only in-frame clones, not every one. The sample lists about 96,000 clones; roughly 88% were seen once. Comment on this clone: The same CDR3 can be traced to other DNA sequences in this sample.

The CDR3 is 12 amino acids. The germline V gene encodes CDR1 MDHEN and CDR2 SYDVKM. Deletions cut 4 bases from V and 7 bases from J, with 11 bases between. The sequence was obtained from an adult in good health. The sample consisted of peripheral blood, taken on day 0 of AZD1222 vaccination. This rearrangement joins TRBV28 to TRBJ2-7; D remains ambiguous. In DNA form, the CDR3 reads TGTGCCAGCAGTTCTCCTCCTGGGGAGCAGTACTTC. It specifies CASSSPPGEQYF. The whole variable domain, remainder taken from reference TRBV28 and TRBJ2-7, is DVKVTQSSRYLVKRTGEKVFLECVQDMDHENMFWYRQDPGLGLRLIYFSYDVKMKEKGDIPEGYSVSREKKERFSLILESASTNQTSMYLCASSSPPGEQYFGPGTRLTVT.